The clone carrying this T cell receptor beta chain was picked up many times. Its specificity is not known. The CDR3 sequence is 15 residues long. Trimming pared 5 bases from V and 7 bases from J, leaving 20 bases between. Germline CDR1 reads SGHAT; CDR2 reads FQNNGV. Exclusions: uncontrolled infection, other autoimmune disease, pregnancy, lactation. The sample comes from a study of T cells in Graves' hyperthyroidism and ophthalmopathy. Findings and limits, study-wide: Patients with ophthalmopathy were separated from those with stable hyperthyroidism by a 13 V-J model. The model made its ophthalmopathy prediction, and onset followed a median approximately 6 months later. Most clonotypes expanded in the thyroid (above 0.001) were also present in blood.

The CDR3 regions of TCR beta were amplified from RNA transcripts. The TCR CDR3 was amplified in a first-round RT-PCR using the HTBI primer set. One entry per CDR3 protein, called by TCRdb with MiXCR from the multiplex PCR reads. Found here are 450,000 to 500,000 distinct CDR3 sequences, approximately 22% of them singletons; the top ten hold 49%. The sequenced material came from blood. This sequence originates from a woman in her 70s with Graves' ophthalmopathy. J is TRBJ1-2 and V is TRBV11-2; D possibly corresponds to TRBD1 (6 bases). CDR3 residues: CASSRLQGPPLGYTF. DNA for the CDR3: TGTGCCAGCAGCCGACTGCAGGGGCCCCCTCTTGGCTACACCTTC.